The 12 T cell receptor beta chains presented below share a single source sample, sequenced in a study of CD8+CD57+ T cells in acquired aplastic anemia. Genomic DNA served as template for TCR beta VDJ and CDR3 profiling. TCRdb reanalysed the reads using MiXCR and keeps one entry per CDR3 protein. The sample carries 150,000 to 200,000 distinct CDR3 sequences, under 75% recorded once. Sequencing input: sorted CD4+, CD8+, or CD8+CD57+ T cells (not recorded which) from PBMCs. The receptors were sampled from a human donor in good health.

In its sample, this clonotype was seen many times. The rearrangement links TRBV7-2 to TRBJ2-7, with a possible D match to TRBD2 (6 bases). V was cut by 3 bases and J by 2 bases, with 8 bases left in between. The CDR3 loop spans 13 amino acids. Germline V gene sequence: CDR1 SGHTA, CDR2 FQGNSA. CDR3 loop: CASSFSGAYEQYF. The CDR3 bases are TGTGCCAGCAGCTTCTCGGGGGCCTACGAGCAGTACTTC.

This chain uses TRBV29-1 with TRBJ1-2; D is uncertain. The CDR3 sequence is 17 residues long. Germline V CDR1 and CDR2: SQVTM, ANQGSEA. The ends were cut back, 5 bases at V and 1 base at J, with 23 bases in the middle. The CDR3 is CSVMVFGQISDNYGYTF. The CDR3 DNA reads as TGCAGCGTTATGGTGTTCGGGCAGATAAGCGATAACTATGGCTACACCTTC.

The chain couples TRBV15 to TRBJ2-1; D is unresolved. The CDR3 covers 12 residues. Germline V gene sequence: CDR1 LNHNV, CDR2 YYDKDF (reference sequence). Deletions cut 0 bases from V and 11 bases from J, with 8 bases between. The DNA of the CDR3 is TGTGCCACCAGCAGAGATAACCAGAAGCAGTTCTTC. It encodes CATSRDNQKQFF.

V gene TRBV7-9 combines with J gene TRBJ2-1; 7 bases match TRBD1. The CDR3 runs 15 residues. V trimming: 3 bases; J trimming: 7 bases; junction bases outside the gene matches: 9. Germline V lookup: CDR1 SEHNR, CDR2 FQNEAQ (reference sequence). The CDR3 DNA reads TGTGCCAGCAGCTTCCGACAGGGATCGGCGAATGAGCAGTTCTTC. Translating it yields CASSFRQGSANEQFF.

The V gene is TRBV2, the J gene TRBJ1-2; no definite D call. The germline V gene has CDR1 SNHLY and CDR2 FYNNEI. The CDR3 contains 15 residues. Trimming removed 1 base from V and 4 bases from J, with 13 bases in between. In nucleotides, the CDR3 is TGTGCCAGCAGTGAAGGAGGTGTGGCGGGCTATGGCTACACCTTC. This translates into CASSEGGVAGYGYTF.

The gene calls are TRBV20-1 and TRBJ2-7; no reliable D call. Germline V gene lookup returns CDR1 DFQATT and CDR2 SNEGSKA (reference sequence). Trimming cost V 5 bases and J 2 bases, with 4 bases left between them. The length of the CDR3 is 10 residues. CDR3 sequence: CSAQAYEQYF. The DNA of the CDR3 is TGCAGTGCTCAAGCCTACGAGCAGTACTTC.

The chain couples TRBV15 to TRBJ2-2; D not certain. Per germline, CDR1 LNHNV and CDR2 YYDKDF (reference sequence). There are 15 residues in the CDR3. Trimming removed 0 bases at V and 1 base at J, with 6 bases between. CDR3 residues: CATSRDRLNTGELFF. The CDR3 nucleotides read TGTGCCACCAGCAGAGACCGATTGAACACCGGGGAGCTGTTTTTT.

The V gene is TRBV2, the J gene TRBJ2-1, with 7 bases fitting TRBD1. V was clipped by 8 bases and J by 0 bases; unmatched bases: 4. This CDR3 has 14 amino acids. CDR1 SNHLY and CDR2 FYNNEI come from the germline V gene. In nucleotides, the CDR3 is TGTGCCAGCGGGAGACAGGGCTCCTACAATGAGCAGTTCTTC. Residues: CASGRQGSYNEQFF. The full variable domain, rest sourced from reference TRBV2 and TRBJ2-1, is EPEVTQTPSHQVTQMGQEVILRCVPISNHLYFYWYRQILGQKVEFLVSFYNNEISEKSEIFDDQFSVERPDGSNFTLKIRSTKLEDSAMYFCASGRQGSYNEQFFGPGTRLTVL.

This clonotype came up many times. The CDR3, as DNA: TGCGCCAGCAGCCAAGTAGGTGGGAAAAAAACCGGGGAGCTGTTTTTT. Amino acid sequence: CASSQVGGKKTGELFF. The V call is TRBV4-1, the J call TRBJ2-2; D ambiguous. Trimming took 1 base from V and 5 from J, leaving 14 bases between them. CDR1 is MGHRA and CDR2 is YSYEKL in the germline V gene. This CDR3 has 16 residues.

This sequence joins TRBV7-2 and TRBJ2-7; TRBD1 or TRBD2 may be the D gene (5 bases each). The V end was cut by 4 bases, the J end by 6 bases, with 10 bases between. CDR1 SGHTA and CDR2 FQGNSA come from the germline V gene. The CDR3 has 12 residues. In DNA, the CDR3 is TGTGCCAGCAGCTCCGGGACCTTCGAGCAGTACTTC. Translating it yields CASSSGTFEQYF.

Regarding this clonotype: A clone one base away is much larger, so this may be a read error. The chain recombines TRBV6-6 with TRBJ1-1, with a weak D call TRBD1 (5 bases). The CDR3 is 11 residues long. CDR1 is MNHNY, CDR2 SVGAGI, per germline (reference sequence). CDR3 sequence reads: CTSSRWGEAFF. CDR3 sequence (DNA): TGTACCAGCAGTCGATGGGGGGAAGCTTTCTTT.

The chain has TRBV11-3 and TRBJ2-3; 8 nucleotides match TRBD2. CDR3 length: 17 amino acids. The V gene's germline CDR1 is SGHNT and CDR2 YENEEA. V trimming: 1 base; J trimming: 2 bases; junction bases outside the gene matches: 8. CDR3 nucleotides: TGTGCCAGCAGCTTAGGCGGCGGCGGGGGGACCACAGATACGCAGTATTTT. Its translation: CASSLGGGGGTTDTQYF.